Included here is one TCR beta chain sequence, with context. What it recognizes is unknown. The data belong to a study of cytomegalovirus exposure and HLA in healthy donors. Study-level background: Earlier, about 180 million T cells were analyzed, and 95 million to 140 million unique TCR beta sequences were found among them.

V gave up 4 bases and J gave up 7 bases, with 8 bases separating them. This CDR3 has 12 amino acids. The germline V gene has CDR1 MDHEN and CDR2 SYDVKM. Findings of the study overall: Rates of TCR association differed by HLA locus in a later analysis, with DRB1 highest and HLA-C lowest. In a later analysis, CMV-associated beta chains were mostly HLA-associated, it appeared.

PCR used 60 Vbeta primers and 13 Jbeta primers. Repertoires were generated with immunoSEQ multiplex PCR, while TCRdb's copy carries only in-frame clones and drops some. This table holds 190,000 or so clones, around 86% found once. Sequenced input: PBMCs. The chain has TRBV28 and TRBJ2-1; no definite D call. The clonotype comes from a man in his forties or fifties in good health and CMV-seronegative. The CDR3 DNA reads as TGTGCCAGCAGTTCGACATTTAATGAGCAGTTCTTC. Its protein product is CASSSTFNEQFF. The whole variable domain, filled in from reference TRBV28 and TRBJ2-1, reads DVKVTQSSRYLVKRTGEKVFLECVQDMDHENMFWYRQDPGLGLRLIYFSYDVKMKEKGDIPEGYSVSREKKERFSLILESASTNQTSMYLCASSSTFNEQFFGPGTRLTVL.